The 20 T cell receptor beta chains presented below share a single source sample, sequenced in a study of early T cells in non-severe SARS-CoV-2 infection. TCRdb re-called the 5' RACE reads with MiXCR, one entry per CDR3 protein. The sample includes nearly 30,000 distinct CDR3 sequences, approximately 4.8% seen only once; the top ten take approximately 10%. The material sequenced was whole blood. Every receptor here comes from an adult who was a healthcare worker with PCR-confirmed SARS-CoV-2 infection or an uninfected control (not recorded which).

V is TRBV30 and J is TRBJ2-7; D possibly corresponds to TRBD1 (6 bases). The CDR3 runs 13 residues. V was clipped by 3 bases and J by 1 base, with 10 bases between them. Germline V lookup: CDR1 GTSNPN, CDR2 SVGIG (reference sequence). Written as DNA, the CDR3 is TGTGCCTGGAGGACGACAGGATCCTACGAGCAGTACTTC. It codes for CAWRTTGSYEQYF.

The DNA for the CDR3 is TGCAGTGCTAGCATCCTCAGGCTAGCGGGAGACTACGAGCAGTACTTC. Amino acids: CSASILRLAGDYEQYF. The chain recombines TRBV20-1 with TRBJ2-7; 10 bases match TRBD2. The CDR3 contains 16 residues. Germline CDR1 is DFQATT and CDR2 is SNEGSKA (reference sequence). V gave up 3 bases and J gave up 3 bases; unmatched junction bases: 11.

At least ten counts were recorded for this clonotype. This chain links TRBV28 with TRBJ1-6; 10 bases line up with TRBD1. CDR1 is MDHEN, CDR2 SYDVKM, per germline. The CDR3 has 15 residues. V was clipped by 3 bases and J by 9 bases; unmatched bases: 5. CDR3 sequence (DNA): TGTGCCAGCAGTTTGCGGGACAGGGGAGCTTCACCCCTCCACTTT. Encoded protein: CASSLRDRGASPLHF.

Many counts were recorded for this clonotype. The chain recombines TRBV3-1 with TRBJ1-1, with 7 bases matching TRBD1. This CDR3 region has 16 residues. CDR1 is LGHDT and CDR2 is YNNKEL in the germline V gene (reference sequence). The trim removed 4 bases at V and 1 base at J, leaving 9 bases unmatched. Here the CDR3 reads CASSPHLQGKNTEAFF. CDR3 nucleotide sequence: TGTGCCAGCAGCCCGCACCTACAGGGGAAGAACACTGAAGCTTTCTTT.

Only a few counts were recorded for this clonotype. The chain links TRBV6-2 or TRBV6-3 to TRBJ2-3, with TRBD2 matching 7 bases. The trim removed 6 bases at V and 4 bases at J, leaving 10 bases unmatched. Per the germline V gene, CDR1 is MNHEY and CDR2 is SVGEGT. The CDR3 is made up of 15 amino acids. CDR3 in DNA: TGTGCCAGCAGGTCAACTAGCGCGTGGGCAGATACGCAGTATTTT. It yields the protein CASRSTSAWADTQYF.

This clonotype is medium-sized in the sample. CDR3 DNA sequence: TGTGCCAGCAGCTTAGGACACGACCAAGAGACCCAGTACTTC. It specifies CASSLGHDQETQYF. The rearrangement joins TRBV7-8 to TRBJ2-5; D remains ambiguous. Germline values: CDR1 SGHVS, CDR2 FQNEAQ. V lost 1 base, J lost 0 bases, and 6 bases lay in between. This CDR3 comprises 14 residues.

This clonotype was observed many times. The chain couples TRBV7-2 to TRBJ2-7; D is unclear. Trimming removed 5 bases from V and 4 bases from J, with 6 bases in between. There are 11 residues in the CDR3. The germline V gene encodes CDR1 SGHTA and CDR2 FQGNSA. CDR3: CASSLKYEQYF. CDR3 sequence (DNA): TGTGCCAGCAGCCTTAAGTACGAGCAGTACTTC.

The sample holds many counts of this clonotype. The J gene is TRBJ1-1, the V gene TRBV27; a weak D match, TRBD1 (6 bases). The CDR3 runs 15 residues. Germline assignment: CDR1 MNHEY and CDR2 SMNVEV (reference sequence). The V and J ends lost 6 bases and 4 bases respectively, with 18 bases between them. CDR3 DNA: TGTGCCAGCAGCCTGGACAGTATGAGGAGCACTGAAGCTTTCTTT. Its protein product is CASSLDSMRSTEAFF.

The sample holds many counts of this clonotype. The chain joins TRBV20-1 to TRBJ2-7, with a tentative D call TRBD1 (6 bases). V was pared by 5 bases and J by 6 bases, with 14 bases between. CDR1 is DFQATT, CDR2 SNEGSKA, per germline (reference sequence). This CDR3 contains 12 residues. The CDR3 loop is CSALDRGAEQYF. The CDR3 DNA sequence: TGCAGTGCTCTGGACAGAGGGGCCGAGCAGTACTTC.

This clonotype occurred many times. The rearrangement links TRBV28 to TRBJ2-2, with D maybe TRBD1 (6 bases). V lost 6 bases, J lost 4 bases, and 15 bases lay in between. The CDR3 spans 15 residues. Germline loops: CDR1 MDHEN, CDR2 SYDVKM. The DNA for the CDR3 is TGTGCCAGCAGAAAACAGGGTGCCCCCACCGGGGAGCTGTTTTTT. Its protein product is CASRKQGAPTGELFF.

This clonotype was recorded at least ten times. The chain has TRBV28 and TRBJ1-3, with a possible D match to TRBD1 (6 bases). Germline V gene data show CDR1 as MDHEN and CDR2 as SYDVKM. V shed 4 bases and J shed 1 base, with 14 bases lying between them. CDR3 length: 16 amino acids. The CDR3 bases are TGTGCCAGCAGTTGGGGAGGACAGTTTTCTGGAAACACCATATATTTT. This gives the protein CASSWGGQFSGNTIYF.

The table lists this clonotype with a few counts. The V and J genes are TRBV5-1 and TRBJ1-1; a possible D gene is TRBD1 (5 bases). The V gene's germline CDR1 is SGHRS and CDR2 YFSETQ. The CDR3 runs 14 residues. V was cut by 4 bases and J by 5 bases, with 15 bases left in between. CDR3 in amino acids: CASSSGTTRTEAFF. Written as DNA, the CDR3 is TGCGCCAGCAGCAGCGGGACCACGAGGACTGAAGCTTTCTTT.

This clonotype was recorded at least ten times. The rearrangement joins TRBV10-2 to TRBJ1-5, with a weak D call TRBD1 (5 bases). The V gene lost 4 bases and the J gene lost 3 bases, with 7 bases spanning the gap. The CDR3 is 13 residues long. Per germline, CDR1 WSHSY and CDR2 SAAADI. The CDR3 DNA reads TGCGCCAGCAGTGTAGGGGACAATCAGCCCCAGCATTTT. Translation: CASSVGDNQPQHF.

There are a few counts of this clonotype. The chain combines TRBV20-1 with TRBJ2-1, with 7 bases fitting TRBD2. CDR1 is DFQATT and CDR2 is SNEGSKA in the germline V gene (reference sequence). This CDR3 is 14 amino acids long. Trimming removed 4 bases from V and 4 bases from J; junction bases left unmatched: 7. The CDR3 spells CSATAGSIYNEQFF. CDR3 in DNA: TGCAGTGCTACAGCGGGATCCATATACAATGAGCAGTTCTTC.

This clonotype was recorded many times. The V call is TRBV7-9, the J call TRBJ2-1; D might be TRBD2 (6 bases). V lost 4 bases, J lost 3 bases, and 13 bases lay in between. The CDR3 is made up of 15 amino acids. Germline CDR1 and CDR2: SEHNR and FQNEAQ (reference sequence). DNA for the CDR3: TGTGCCAGCAGCTCCCAGCGGGCATACTACAATGAGCAGTTCTTC. It codes for CASSSQRAYYNEQFF.

On this clonotype itself: This could be a read error, since a much larger clone is one nucleotide away. V gene TRBV12-3 or TRBV12-4 combines with J gene TRBJ1-3; weak D call: TRBD1 (6 bases). This CDR3 region has 16 residues. The chain's CDR3 is CASGFRTGGPGNTIYF. In DNA, the CDR3 is TGTGCCAGCGGTTTTCGGACCGGGGGGCCGGGAAACACCATATATTTT.

This clonotype came up many times. The V call is TRBV12-3 or TRBV12-4, the J call TRBJ2-4; either TRBD1 or TRBD2 may supply D (5 bases each). With 6 bases removed from V and 11 bases from J, the gap between germline ends came to 17 bases. The CDR3 covers 13 residues. CDR3: CASRRGAADLQYF. The CDR3 region has the DNA TGTGCCAGCAGGAGGGGAGCGGCGGATCTTCAGTACTTC.

CDR3 sequence: CASSLDGQGLNSPLHF. DNA of the CDR3: TGTGCCAGCAGCTTGGACGGACAGGGCCTTAATTCACCCCTCCACTTT. The gene calls are TRBV7-2 and TRBJ1-6, with 8 bases that match TRBD1. The CDR3 is 16 amino acids. Trimming at V came to 3 bases and at J to 6 bases, leaving 7 bases not matched to a gene. The germline V gene encodes CDR1 SGHTA and CDR2 FQGNSA.

V and J are TRBV12-3 or TRBV12-4 and TRBJ1-2, with D perhaps matching TRBD1 (5 bases). The CDR3 spans 15 residues. Trimming cost V 6 bases and J 4 bases, with 18 bases left between them. This CDR3 reads CASSQTGKEGYGYTF. In nucleotides, the CDR3 is TGTGCCAGCAGCCAAACAGGCAAAGAAGGCTATGGCTACACCTTC.

There are many counts of this clonotype. This chain uses TRBV7-6 with TRBJ2-2, with D uncertain. The germline CDR1 and CDR2 sequences are SGHVS and FNYEAQ. V was trimmed by 2 bases and J by 5 bases, leaving 6 bases between them. The CDR3 length is 13 residues. CDR3 DNA sequence: TGTGCCAGCAGCTTATCCAGTACCGGGGAGCTGTTTTTT. Translated: CASSLSSTGELFF.